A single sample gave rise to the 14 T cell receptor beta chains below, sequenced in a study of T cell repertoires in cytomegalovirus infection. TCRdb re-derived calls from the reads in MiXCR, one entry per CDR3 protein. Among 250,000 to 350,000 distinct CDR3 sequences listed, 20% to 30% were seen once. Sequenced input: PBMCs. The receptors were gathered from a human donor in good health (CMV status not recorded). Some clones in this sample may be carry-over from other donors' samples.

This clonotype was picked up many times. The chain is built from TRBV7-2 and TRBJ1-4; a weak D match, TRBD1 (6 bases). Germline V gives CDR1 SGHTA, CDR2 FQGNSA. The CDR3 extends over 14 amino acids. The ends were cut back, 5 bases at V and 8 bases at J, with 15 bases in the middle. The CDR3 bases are TGTGCCAGCAGCCTTCAGGGGCGAGGGGAAAAACTGTTTTTT. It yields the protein CASSLQGRGEKLFF.

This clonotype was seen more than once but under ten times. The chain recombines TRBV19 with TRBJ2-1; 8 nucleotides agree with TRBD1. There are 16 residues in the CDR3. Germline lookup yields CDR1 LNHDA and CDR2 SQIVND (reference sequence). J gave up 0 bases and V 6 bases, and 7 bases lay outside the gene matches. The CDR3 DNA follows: TGTGCCAGTAGAGCCAGGGGGCCCAGCTCCTACAATGAGCAGTTCTTC. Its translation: CASRARGPSSYNEQFF.

The CDR3 sequence: CASRGRGQRRNTIYF. The CDR3 DNA sequence: TGTGCCAGTAGGGGACGGGGACAGAGAAGAAACACCATATATTTT. This chain connects TRBV19 to TRBJ1-3; 7 bases line up with TRBD1. Germline CDR1 is LNHDA and CDR2 is SQIVND (reference sequence). This CDR3 comprises 15 residues. After removal of 6 bases from V and 5 bases from J, the junction contained 10 bases not matched to a gene.

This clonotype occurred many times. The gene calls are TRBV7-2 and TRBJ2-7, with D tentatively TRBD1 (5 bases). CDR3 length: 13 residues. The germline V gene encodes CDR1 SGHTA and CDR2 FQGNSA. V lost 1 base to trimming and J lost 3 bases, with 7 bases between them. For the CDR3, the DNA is TGTGCCAGCAGCTTAGACAGGAGCTACGAGCAGTACTTC. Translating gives CASSLDRSYEQYF.

In DNA form, the CDR3 reads TGCAGTGCGAAAAGGGCTAGCGGGAGTGACAATGAGCAGTTCTTC. The encoded protein is CSAKRASGSDNEQFF. The rearrangement uses TRBV20-1 and TRBJ2-1, with 10 bases fitting TRBD2. The CDR3 totals 15 residues. Germline V gene lookup returns CDR1 DFQATT and CDR2 SNEGSKA (reference sequence). Trimming took 6 bases from V and 5 from J; bases not matched to a gene: 10.

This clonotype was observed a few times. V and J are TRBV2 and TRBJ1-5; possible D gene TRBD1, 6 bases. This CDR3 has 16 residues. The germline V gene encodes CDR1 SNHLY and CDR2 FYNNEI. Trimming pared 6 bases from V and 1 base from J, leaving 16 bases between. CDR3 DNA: TGTGCCAGCAGAGGTTTGGGGGGCGGGAGCAATCAGCCCCAGCATTTT. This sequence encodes CASRGLGGGSNQPQHF.

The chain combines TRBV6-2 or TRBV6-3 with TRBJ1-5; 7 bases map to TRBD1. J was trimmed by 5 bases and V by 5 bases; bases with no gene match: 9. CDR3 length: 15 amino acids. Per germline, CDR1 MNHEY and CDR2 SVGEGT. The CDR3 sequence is CASSARTGPYQPQHF. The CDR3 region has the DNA TGTGCCAGCAGTGCGCGGACAGGACCCTATCAGCCCCAGCATTTT.

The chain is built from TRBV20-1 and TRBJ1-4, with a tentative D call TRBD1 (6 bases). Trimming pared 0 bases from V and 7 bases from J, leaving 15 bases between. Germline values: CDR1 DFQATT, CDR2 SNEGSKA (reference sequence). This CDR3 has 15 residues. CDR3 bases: TGCAGTGCTAGAGATTACGCCAGGGGTGTTGAAAAACTGTTTTTT. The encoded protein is CSARDYARGVEKLFF.

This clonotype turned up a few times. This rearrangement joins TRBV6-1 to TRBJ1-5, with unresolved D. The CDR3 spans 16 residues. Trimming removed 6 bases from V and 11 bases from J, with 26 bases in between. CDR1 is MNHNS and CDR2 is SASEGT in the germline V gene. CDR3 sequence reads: CASRAPGAAYSGAQHF. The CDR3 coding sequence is TGTGCCAGCAGGGCGCCAGGCGCCGCGTATTCTGGGGCCCAGCATTTT.

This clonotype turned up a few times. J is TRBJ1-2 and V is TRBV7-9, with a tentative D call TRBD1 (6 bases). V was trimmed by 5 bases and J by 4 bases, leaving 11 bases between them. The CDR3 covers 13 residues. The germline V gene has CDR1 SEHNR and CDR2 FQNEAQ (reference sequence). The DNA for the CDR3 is TGTGCCAGCAGCCGACAGGACTCCTATGGCTACACCTTC. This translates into CASSRQDSYGYTF.

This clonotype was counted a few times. The chain's CDR3 is CASSLLSSTGNTIYF. The CDR3 nucleotides are TGTGCCAGCAGTTTATTGAGTAGCACTGGAAACACCATATATTTT. The chain links TRBV28 to TRBJ1-3; D remains unclear. The CDR3 contains 15 residues. Germline CDR1 MDHEN, CDR2 SYDVKM. Deletions cut 1 base from V and 2 bases from J, with 9 bases between.

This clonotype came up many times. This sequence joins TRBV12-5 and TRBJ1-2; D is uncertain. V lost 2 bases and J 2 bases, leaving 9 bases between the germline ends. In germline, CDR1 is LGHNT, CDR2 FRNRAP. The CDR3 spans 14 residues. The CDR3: CASGLWRANYGYTF. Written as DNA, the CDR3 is TGTGCTAGTGGTTTGTGGCGAGCCAACTATGGCTACACCTTC.

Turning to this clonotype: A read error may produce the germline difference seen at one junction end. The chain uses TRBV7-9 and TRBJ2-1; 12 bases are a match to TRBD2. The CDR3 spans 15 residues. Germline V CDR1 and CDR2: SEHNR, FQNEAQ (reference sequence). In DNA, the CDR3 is TGTGTCAGCAGCCCCGGGACTAGCGGGTACAATGAGCAGTTCTTC. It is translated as CVSSPGTSGYNEQFF.

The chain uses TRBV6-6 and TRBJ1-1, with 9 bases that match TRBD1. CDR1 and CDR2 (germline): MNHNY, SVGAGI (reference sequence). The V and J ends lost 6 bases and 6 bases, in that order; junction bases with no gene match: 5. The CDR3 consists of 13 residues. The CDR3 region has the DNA TGTGCCAGCAGCTATGACAGGGGGGCTGAAGCTTTCTTT. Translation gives CASSYDRGAEAFF.